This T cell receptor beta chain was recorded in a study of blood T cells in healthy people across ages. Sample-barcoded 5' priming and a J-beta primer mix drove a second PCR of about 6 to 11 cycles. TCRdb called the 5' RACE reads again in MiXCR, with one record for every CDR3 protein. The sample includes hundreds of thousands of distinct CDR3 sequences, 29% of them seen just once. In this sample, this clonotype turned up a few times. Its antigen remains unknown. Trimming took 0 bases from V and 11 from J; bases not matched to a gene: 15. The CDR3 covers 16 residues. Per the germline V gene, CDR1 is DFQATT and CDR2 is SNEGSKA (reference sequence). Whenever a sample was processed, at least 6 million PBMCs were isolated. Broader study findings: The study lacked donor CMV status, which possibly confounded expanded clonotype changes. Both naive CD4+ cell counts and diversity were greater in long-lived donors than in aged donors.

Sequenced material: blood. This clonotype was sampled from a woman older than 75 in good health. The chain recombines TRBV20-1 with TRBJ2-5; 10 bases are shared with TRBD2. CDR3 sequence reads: CSARDRTSGAMYEQYF. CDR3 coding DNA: TGCAGTGCTAGAGACCGTACTAGCGGGGCTATGTATGAGCAGTACTTC.